These 15 T cell receptor beta chains were sequenced from one sample in a study of cytomegalovirus exposure and HLA in healthy donors. Primers for the PCR totalled 60 Vbeta and 13 Jbeta. Assay: immunoSEQ multiplex PCR; the TCRdb copy retains only in-frame clones and omits some. Here the sample spans some 110,000 clones, 70% to 80% being singletons. What was sequenced was PBMCs. These receptors came from a woman in her fifties or sixties in good health and CMV-seropositive.

Turning to this clone: This sample includes further DNA sequences coding for the same CDR3. The V gene is TRBV5-1, the J gene TRBJ2-2; possible D gene TRBD2, 6 bases. The CDR3 extends over 15 amino acids. The V and J ends lost 0 bases and 6 bases respectively, with 12 bases between them. Germline V gene data show CDR1 as SGHRS and CDR2 as YFSETQ. The CDR3 bases are TGCGCCAGCAGCTTGGATCTAGCGTCGTCCGGGGAGCTGTTTTTT. This sequence encodes CASSLDLASSGELFF.

The chain links TRBV7-2 to TRBJ2-3; TRBD2 matches at 8 bases. This CDR3 contains 13 residues. Per the germline V gene, CDR1 is SGHTA and CDR2 is FQGNSA. J was trimmed by 2 bases and V by 9 bases; bases with no gene match: 4. The CDR3 spells CASGLALTDTQYF. Here the CDR3 DNA reads TGTGCCAGTGGACTAGCTCTCACAGATACGCAGTATTTT.

The chain combines TRBV19 with TRBJ1-4, with D possibly matching TRBD1 (6 bases). The CDR3 has 15 residues. Germline values: CDR1 LNHDA, CDR2 SQIVND (reference sequence). Trimming pared 5 bases from V and 7 bases from J, leaving 17 bases between. CDR3 residues: CASSSTGPVAEKLFF. The CDR3 nucleotides are TGTGCCAGTAGTTCTACAGGGCCAGTAGCTGAAAAACTGTTTTTT. Full variable domain (remainder filled in from reference TRBV19 and TRBJ1-4): DGGITQSPKYLFRKEGQNVTLSCEQNLNHDAMYWYRQDPGQGLRLIYYSQIVNDFQKGDIAEGYSVSREKKESFPLTVTSAQKNPTAFYLCASSSTGPVAEKLFFGSGTQLSVL.

In this sample, this clone turned up a few times. The J gene is TRBJ2-2, the V gene TRBV21-1; TRBD1, as called in the table, went unchecked against the DNA. TRBV21-1 is a pseudogene. The CDR3 contains 16 residues. The CDR3 reads CASSPKAGYGTGELFF. The CDR3, as DNA: TGTGCCAGCAGCCCTAAGGCAGGGTATGGCACCGGGGAGCTGTTTTTT.

Only a few counts were recorded for this clone. The gene calls are TRBV5-1 and TRBJ2-1, with 10 bases matching TRBD1. The CDR3 runs 17 residues. V gave up 0 bases and J gave up 5 bases; unmatched junction bases: 8. The V gene's germline CDR1 is SGHRS and CDR2 YFSETQ. CDR3 bases: TGCGCCAGCAGCTTGGCGACTTGGGGACAGGGGAACAATGAGCAGTTCTTC. Translation gives CASSLATWGQGNNEQFF.

This clone was recorded a few times. The chain carries TRBV7-2 and TRBJ2-5, with D uncertain. The germline CDR1 and CDR2 sequences are SGHTA and FQGNSA. V lost 3 bases and J lost 5, with 10 bases in between. The CDR3 loop spans 13 amino acids. The chain's CDR3 is CASSFRRMETQYF. Here the CDR3 DNA reads TGTGCCAGCAGCTTCAGGCGAATGGAGACCCAGTACTTC.

The genes are TRBV7-2 and TRBJ2-1; the match to TRBD2 covers 7 bases. CDR1 and CDR2 from the germline V gene are SGHTA and FQGNSA. The CDR3 totals 16 residues. The V segment lost 2 bases and the J segment 4 bases; nucleotides outside the gene matches: 8. This chain's CDR3 is CASSLFEGGPYNEQFF. Here the CDR3 DNA reads TGTGCCAGCAGCTTATTCGAGGGAGGGCCGTACAATGAGCAGTTCTTC.

The V gene is TRBV2, the J gene TRBJ2-7; 11 nucleotides match TRBD1. V was clipped by 1 base and J by 7 bases; unmatched bases: 3. CDR3 length: 14 amino acids. Germline-derived CDR1 and CDR2 are SNHLY and FYNNEI. CDR3 nucleotide sequence: TGTGCCAGCAGTGAAGGGACAGGGGGCCGGGAGCAGTACGTC. Translated: CASSEGTGGREQYV.

Concerning this clone: The junction departs from germline at one end; a sequencing error may be responsible. The chain joins TRBV29-1 to TRBJ1-2; 7 bases fit TRBD1. CDR1 and CDR2 (germline): SQVTM, ANQGSEA. The CDR3 is 14 amino acids. The CDR3 region is CSFEGQGVLRGYTF. The CDR3 DNA is TGCAGCTTTGAGGGGCAGGGGGTTTTAAGAGGCTACACCTTC.

J is TRBJ1-1 and V is TRBV18; possibly TRBD1 for D (5 bases). The germline CDR1 and CDR2 sequences are KGHSH and LQKENI. V dropped 3 bases and J dropped 6 bases, with 14 bases sitting between them. This CDR3 has 14 amino acids. CDR3 DNA: TGTGCCAGCTCACCGGGGCACCAGGCACCTGAAGCTTTCTTT. Its translation is CASSPGHQAPEAFF.

The chain carries TRBV7-9 and TRBJ1-2, with 7 bases identical to TRBD1. The CDR3 totals 14 residues. The germline CDR1 and CDR2 sequences are SEHNR and FQNEAQ (reference sequence). The J segment lost 3 bases and the V segment lost 2 bases, leaving 3 bases of the junction unmatched. CDR3: CASSLNRGDYGYTF. The CDR3 region has the DNA TGTGCCAGCAGCTTAAACAGGGGCGACTATGGCTACACCTTC.

The gene calls are TRBV9 and TRBJ1-4; 11 nucleotides agree with TRBD1. Trimming took 2 bases from V and 5 from J; bases not matched to a gene: 2. The CDR3 runs to 15 residues. Germline CDR1 is SGDLS and CDR2 is YYNGEE. Here the CDR3 reads CASSVRDRGNEKLFF. The CDR3 bases are TGTGCCAGCAGCGTCCGGGACAGGGGGAATGAAAAACTGTTTTTT.

The chain has TRBV7-8 and TRBJ2-3, with D uncertain. Germline V CDR1 and CDR2: SGHVS, FQNEAQ. This CDR3 comprises 14 residues. The V and J ends lost 1 base and 0 bases respectively, with 5 bases between them. CDR3 protein: CASSLGTSTDTQYF. DNA for the CDR3: TGTGCCAGCAGCTTAGGAACTAGCACAGATACGCAGTATTTT.

This chain uses TRBV4-1 with TRBJ2-1; 10 nucleotides line up with TRBD2. The CDR3 length is 17 residues. The germline V gene has CDR1 MGHRA and CDR2 YSYEKL. Trimming took 1 base from V and 8 from J; bases not matched to a gene: 11. The CDR3 is CASSQVAAGGPQDEQFF. CDR3 bases: TGCGCCAGCAGCCAAGTCGCAGCGGGAGGGCCACAAGATGAGCAGTTCTTC.

Only one count was recorded for this clone. The rearrangement joins TRBV28 to TRBJ2-7; D perhaps matches TRBD2 (5 bases). Between the trimmed V and J ends, which lost 2 bases and 12 bases, there was a span of 17 bases. Germline V lookup: CDR1 MDHEN, CDR2 SYDVKM. The CDR3 length is 13 residues. The CDR3 is CASSLGGEPSPYF. The CDR3 DNA reads as TGTGCCAGCAGTTTAGGAGGAGAGCCTTCACCGTACTTC. Using reference TRBV28 and TRBJ2-7 for the parts outside the CDR3, the full variable domain is DVKVTQSSRYLVKRTGEKVFLECVQDMDHENMFWYRQDPGLGLRLIYFSYDVKMKEKGDIPEGYSVSREKKERFSLILESASTNQTSMYLCASSLGGEPSPYFGPGTRLTVT.